The 24 T cell receptor beta chains given below trace back to one sample, sequenced in a study of T cell responses to AZD1222 COVID-19 vaccine. Clones were read by immunoSEQ multiplex PCR, and TCRdb kept only the in-frame ones, dropping some. This sample yields 77,000 or so clones, of which approximately 88% are seen a single time; around 20% belongs to the top ten. Here the sequenced sample was peripheral blood, taken on day 0 of AZD1222 vaccination. These receptor sequences come from an adult in good health.

This chain connects TRBV28 to TRBJ1-1, with TRBD1 matching over 7 bases. Looked up from germline, CDR1 is MDHEN and CDR2 is SYDVKM. This CDR3 is built from 12 residues. The ends lost 9 bases at V and 2 bases at J; junction bases unmatched: 3. CDR3 region: CASGTVNTEAFF. The CDR3 nucleotides are TGTGCCAGTGGGACAGTAAACACTGAAGCTTTCTTT.

CDR3 protein: CASSDGTLGQYF. CDR3 DNA sequence: TGTGCCAGCAGTGATGGGACTCTAGGGCAGTACTTC. The gene calls are TRBV6-1 and TRBJ2-7; the D gene is possibly TRBD2 (6 bases). V was shortened by 3 bases and J by 9 bases, with 12 bases between the two germline ends. In germline, CDR1 is MNHNS, CDR2 SASEGT. The CDR3 totals 12 residues.

The chain uses TRBV6-1 and TRBJ1-5; D ambiguous. Per the germline V gene, CDR1 is MNHNS and CDR2 is SASEGT. CDR3 length: 14 amino acids. V was shortened by 1 base and J by 6 bases, with 10 bases between the two germline ends. For the CDR3, the DNA is TGTGCCAGCAGTGAAGTGAAGGGTGGTCAGCCCCAGCATTTT. It yields the protein CASSEVKGGQPQHF.

The V and J genes are TRBV29-1 and TRBJ2-1, with D maybe TRBD2 (6 bases). The CDR3 consists of 11 residues. Germline V gene sequence: CDR1 SQVTM, CDR2 ANQGSEA. V was clipped by 7 bases and J by 7 bases, with 11 bases between them. The CDR3 DNA is TGCAGCGCGACTAGTGATAATGAGCAGTTCTTC. As protein: CSATSDNEQFF.

This sequence joins TRBV2 and TRBJ1-4, with D perhaps TRBD1 (5 bases). Germline CDR1 SNHLY, CDR2 FYNNEI. This CDR3 is built from 14 residues. Trimming pared 2 bases from V and 8 bases from J, leaving 12 bases between. CDR3 in DNA: TGTGCCAGCAGTGAATTCGGGGGGAGGGAAAAACTGTTTTTT. It codes for CASSEFGGREKLFF.

V gene TRBV9 combines with J gene TRBJ2-1; 11 bases map to TRBD2. Trimming removed 4 bases from V and 4 bases from J; junction bases left unmatched: 7. The CDR3 covers 16 residues. Looked up from germline, CDR1 is SGDLS and CDR2 is YYNGEE. The CDR3 spells CASSPPGTSGYNEQFF. In DNA form, the CDR3 reads TGTGCCAGCAGCCCACCCGGGACTAGCGGTTACAATGAGCAGTTCTTC.

This rearrangement joins TRBV2 to TRBJ1-2, with no clear D. The CDR3 runs 15 residues. The V and J ends lost 2 bases and 3 bases respectively, with 13 bases between them. The V gene's germline CDR1 is SNHLY and CDR2 FYNNEI. DNA for the CDR3: TGTGCCAGCAGTGAAACTGGTTCCCGGGACTATGGCTACACCTTC. This codes for CASSETGSRDYGYTF. Together with reference TRBV2 and TRBJ1-2, the CDR3 gives the full variable domain: EPEVTQTPSHQVTQMGQEVILRCVPISNHLYFYWYRQILGQKVEFLVSFYNNEISEKSEIFDDQFSVERPDGSNFTLKIRSTKLEDSAMYFCASSETGSRDYGYTFGSGTRLTVV.

This clone appeared once. V and J are TRBV29-1 and TRBJ2-3; no clear D gene. Trimming removed 6 bases at V and 0 bases at J, with 10 bases between. The CDR3 is 13 amino acids. The germline gives CDR1 SQVTM, CDR2 ANQGSEA. Written as DNA, the CDR3 is TGCAGCGTCACGACGCTTAGCACAGATACGCAGTATTTT. It translates to CSVTTLSTDTQYF.

The V gene is TRBV10-1, the J gene TRBJ1-2; D call uncertain. Trimming removed 2 bases from V and 3 bases from J, with 10 bases in between. Germline lookup yields CDR1 WNHNN and CDR2 SYGVQD (reference sequence). This CDR3 region has 14 residues. The CDR3 DNA sequence: TGCGCCAGCAGTGAGGGACCAGGACACTATGGCTACACCTTC. It is translated as CASSEGPGHYGYTF.

This clone has more than one count but fewer than ten. This sequence joins TRBV11-1 and TRBJ2-7; D is perhaps TRBD1 or TRBD2 (5 bases each). This CDR3 region has 13 residues. V was shortened by 5 bases and J by 6 bases, with 14 bases between the two germline ends. CDR1 SGHAT and CDR2 FQDESV come from the germline V gene (reference sequence). In DNA form, the CDR3 reads TGTGCCAGCAGCCTAGTGAGGGGAGCCGAGCAGTACTTC. Protein: CASSLVRGAEQYF.

The sample holds one count of this clone. The CDR3 coding sequence is TGCGCCAGCAGCTTGGAAGGGGCGGGCCCTGGGGCCAACGTCCTGACTTTC. Its translation is CASSLEGAGPGANVLTF. The chain uses TRBV5-1 and TRBJ2-6; D may be TRBD1 or TRBD2 (5 bases each). Per germline, CDR1 SGHRS and CDR2 YFSETQ. V lost 0 bases and J lost 2, with 12 bases in between. The length of the CDR3 is 17 residues.

The J gene is TRBJ2-2, the V gene TRBV6-2 or TRBV6-3; no clear D gene. Trimming removed 2 bases from V and 7 bases from J, with 5 bases in between. The CDR3 runs to 12 residues. Germline lookup yields CDR1 MNHEY and CDR2 SVGEGT. The CDR3 DNA reads TGTGCCAGCAGTTACACAGTCGGGGAGCTGTTTTTT. This sequence encodes CASSYTVGELFF.

V is TRBV7-2 and J is TRBJ1-5, with a weak D call TRBD1 (6 bases). CDR3 length equals 14 residues. Germline V gene lookup returns CDR1 SGHTA and CDR2 FQGNSA. The V end was cut by 4 bases, the J end by 1 base, with 8 bases between. This chain's CDR3 is CASSSQGSNQPQHF. The CDR3 DNA is TGTGCCAGCAGCTCCCAGGGGAGCAATCAGCCCCAGCATTTT. Full variable domain (outside the CDR3, taken from reference TRBV7-2 and TRBJ1-5): GAGVSQSPSNKVTEKGKDVELRCDPISGHTALYWYRQSLGQGLEFLIYFQGNSAPDKSGLPSDRFSAERTGGSVSTLTIQRTQQEDSAVYLCASSSQGSNQPQHFGDGTRLSIL.

V usage is TRBV10-3 and J usage is TRBJ1-1; maybe TRBD1 (6 bases). V was cut by 6 bases and J by 4 bases, with 15 bases left in between. CDR3 length equals 14 residues. The V gene's germline CDR1 is ENHRY and CDR2 SYGVKD. CDR3 amino acids: CAIRDRLQSTEAFF. CDR3 coding DNA: TGTGCCATCAGAGACAGGCTCCAGAGCACTGAAGCTTTCTTT.

This clone was found a few times. V and J are TRBV5-1 and TRBJ2-7, with D perhaps matching TRBD2 (6 bases). Looked up from germline, CDR1 is SGHRS and CDR2 is YFSETQ. Trimming cost V 1 base and J 7 bases, with 12 bases left between them. The CDR3 covers 13 residues. The chain's CDR3 is CASSLIRAGEQYF. The CDR3 DNA reads TGCGCCAGCAGCTTGATTCGTGCGGGGGAGCAGTACTTC.

This chain connects TRBV28 to TRBJ1-1; possible D gene TRBD1, 5 bases. V was shortened by 3 bases and J by 0 bases, with 11 bases between the two germline ends. There are 15 residues in the CDR3. The germline V gene encodes CDR1 MDHEN and CDR2 SYDVKM. DNA for the CDR3: TGTGCCAGCAGTTTTAGGGGCCAACTGAACACTGAAGCTTTCTTT. It is translated as CASSFRGQLNTEAFF.

This clone was counted once. The chain employs TRBV19 and TRBJ2-3; D call uncertain. Trimming took off 1 base at V and 0 bases at J, with 5 bases between the two ends. CDR3 length: 14 residues. Germline values: CDR1 LNHDA, CDR2 SQIVND (reference sequence). DNA for the CDR3: TGTGCCAGTAGTATAGCGGCGAGCACAGATACGCAGTATTTT. Translating gives CASSIAASTDTQYF.

CDR3 in DNA: TGTGCCAGCAGTGGACGGTTGAACTATGGCTACACCTTC. This encodes CASSGRLNYGYTF. The chain carries TRBV28 and TRBJ1-2; D gene ambiguous. The CDR3 runs 13 residues. CDR1 and CDR2 from the germline V gene are MDHEN and SYDVKM. V lost 5 bases, J lost 2 bases, and 9 bases lay in between.

This chain connects TRBV5-6 to TRBJ1-1; D remains ambiguous. Germline CDR1 SGHDT, CDR2 YYEEEE. V was trimmed by 2 bases and J by 6 bases, leaving 11 bases between them. This CDR3 region has 13 residues. CDR3 amino acids: CASSFSGSPEAFF. The DNA of the CDR3 is TGTGCCAGCAGCTTTTCGGGCAGCCCTGAAGCTTTCTTT.

The CDR3 bases are TGTGCCAGCAGCCATTCTGACACCTTTCTACAGGTTCGGCCCTACGAGCAGTACTTC. It encodes CASSHSDTFLQVRPYEQYF. This chain uses TRBV14 with TRBJ2-7, with a possible D match to TRBD1 (5 bases). CDR1 is SGHDN and CDR2 is FVKESK in the germline V gene. This CDR3 region has 19 residues. Trimming pared 3 bases from V and 2 bases from J, leaving 26 bases between.

The V call is TRBV7-9, the J call TRBJ1-1, with 8 bases that match TRBD1. The germline V gene has CDR1 SEHNR and CDR2 FQNEAQ (reference sequence). V lost 4 bases and J lost 1; bases outside the gene matches: 5. The CDR3 consists of 15 residues. The CDR3 coding sequence is TGTGCCAGCAGCTGGTGGACAGGGACGAACACTGAAGCTTTCTTT. It yields the protein CASSWWTGTNTEAFF.

CDR3 coding DNA: TGCAGCGTTGCGGGGTTGTTGGGACAGGGGTCCTACGAGCAGTACTTC. Its translation: CSVAGLLGQGSYEQYF. The chain carries TRBV29-1 and TRBJ2-7; 10 bases are shared with TRBD1. Looked up from germline, CDR1 is SQVTM and CDR2 is ANQGSEA. With V trimmed by 4 bases and J by 1 base, 10 bases remained unmatched. This CDR3 spans 16 amino acids.

The gene calls are TRBV9 and TRBJ1-5; D is ambiguous. CDR1 and CDR2 (germline): SGDLS, YYNGEE. CDR3 length equals 13 residues. Trimming cost V 0 bases and J 5 bases, with 6 bases left between them. CDR3 sequence reads: CASSVDPDQPQHF. CDR3 in DNA: TGTGCCAGCAGCGTAGATCCCGATCAGCCCCAGCATTTT.

V usage is TRBV18 and J usage is TRBJ1-2; 7 bases are a match to TRBD1. V lost 5 bases, J lost 3 bases, and 6 bases stayed unmatched. The CDR3 consists of 14 residues. From germline, CDR1 is KGHSH and CDR2 LQKENI. The CDR3 sequence is CASSWARGDYGYTF. DNA for the CDR3: TGTGCCAGCTCATGGGCCAGGGGGGACTATGGCTACACCTTC. Looking up the rest from reference TRBV18 and TRBJ1-2 gives the full variable domain: NAGVMQNPRHLVRRRGQEARLRCSPMKGHSHVYWYRQLPEEGLKFMVYLQKENIIDESGMPKERFSAEFPKEGPSILRIQQVVRGDSAAYFCASSWARGDYGYTFGSGTRLTVV.